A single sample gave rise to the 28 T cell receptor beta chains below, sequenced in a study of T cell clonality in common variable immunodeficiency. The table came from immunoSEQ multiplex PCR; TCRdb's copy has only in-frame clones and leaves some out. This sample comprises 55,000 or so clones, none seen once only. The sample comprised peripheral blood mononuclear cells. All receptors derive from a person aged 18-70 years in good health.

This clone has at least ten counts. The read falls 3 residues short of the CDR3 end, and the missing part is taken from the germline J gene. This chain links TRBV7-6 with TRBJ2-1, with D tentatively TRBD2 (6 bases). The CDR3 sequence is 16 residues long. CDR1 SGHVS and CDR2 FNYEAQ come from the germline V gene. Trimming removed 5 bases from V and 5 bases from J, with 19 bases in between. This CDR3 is CASSRPPGLKDNEQFF. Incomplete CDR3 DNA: TGTGCCAGCAGCCGTCCTCCGGGACTCAAGGACAATGAG.

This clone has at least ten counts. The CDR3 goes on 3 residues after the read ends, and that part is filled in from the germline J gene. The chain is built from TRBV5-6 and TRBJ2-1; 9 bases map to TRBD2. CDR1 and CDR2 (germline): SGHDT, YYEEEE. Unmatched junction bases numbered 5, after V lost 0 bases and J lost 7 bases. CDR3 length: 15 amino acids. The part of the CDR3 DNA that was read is TGTGCCAGCAGCTTGGGACTAGCGGCGGGGAATGAG. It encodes CASSLGLAAGNE. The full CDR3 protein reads CASSLGLAAGNEQFF.

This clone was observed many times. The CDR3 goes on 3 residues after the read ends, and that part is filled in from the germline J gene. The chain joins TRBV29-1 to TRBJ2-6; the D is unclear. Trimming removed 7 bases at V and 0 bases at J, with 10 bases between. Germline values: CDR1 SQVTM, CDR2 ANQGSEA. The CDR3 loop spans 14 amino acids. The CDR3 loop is CSAAGISGANVLTF. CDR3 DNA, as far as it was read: TGCAGCGCCGCAGGAATCTCTGGGGCCAACGTC.

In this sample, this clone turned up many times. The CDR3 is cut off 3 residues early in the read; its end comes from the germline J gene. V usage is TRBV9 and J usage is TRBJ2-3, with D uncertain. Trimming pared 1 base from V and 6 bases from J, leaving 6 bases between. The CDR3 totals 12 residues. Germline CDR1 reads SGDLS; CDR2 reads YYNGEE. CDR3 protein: CASSVLGDTQYF. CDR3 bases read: TGTGCCAGCAGCGTATTAGGGGATACG.

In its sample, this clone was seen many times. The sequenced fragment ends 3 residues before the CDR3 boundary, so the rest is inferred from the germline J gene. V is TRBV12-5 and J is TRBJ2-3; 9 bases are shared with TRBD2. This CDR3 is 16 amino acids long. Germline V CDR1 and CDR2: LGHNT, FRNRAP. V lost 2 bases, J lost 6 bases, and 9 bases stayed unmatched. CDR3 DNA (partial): TGTGCTAGTGGTTTGTCAGCGGGAGGAGTCGTCGATACG. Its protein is CASGLSAGGVVDT. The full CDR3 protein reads CASGLSAGGVVDTQYF. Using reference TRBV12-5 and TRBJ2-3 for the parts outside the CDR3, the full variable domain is DARVTQTPRHKVTEMGQEVTMRCQPILGHNTVFWYRQTMMQGLELLAYFRNRAPLDDSGMPKDRFSAEMPDATLATLKIQPSEPRDSAVYFCASGLSAGGVVDTQYFGPGTRLTVL.

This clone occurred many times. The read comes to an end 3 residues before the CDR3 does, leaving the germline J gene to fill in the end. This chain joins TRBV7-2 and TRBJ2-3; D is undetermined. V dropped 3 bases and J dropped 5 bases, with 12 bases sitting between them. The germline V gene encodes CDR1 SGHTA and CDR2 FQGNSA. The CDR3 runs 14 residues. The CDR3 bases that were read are TGTGCCAGCAGCTTCCTTAGTAGTAAAGATACG. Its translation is CASSFLSSKDT. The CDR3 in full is CASSFLSSKDTQYF.

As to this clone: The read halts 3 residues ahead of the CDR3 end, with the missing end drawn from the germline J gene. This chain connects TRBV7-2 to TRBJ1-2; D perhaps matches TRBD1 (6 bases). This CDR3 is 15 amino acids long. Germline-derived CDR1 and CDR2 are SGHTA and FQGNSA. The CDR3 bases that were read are TGTGCCAGCAGCCCCCCAGCGGGGGGGCGGAATGAC. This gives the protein CASSPPAGGRND. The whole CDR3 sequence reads CASSPPAGGRNDYTF. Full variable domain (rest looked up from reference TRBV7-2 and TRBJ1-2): GAGVSQSPSNKVTEKGKDVELRCDPISGHTALYWYRQSLGQGLEFLIYFQGNSAPDKSGLPSDRFSAERTGGSVSTLTIQRTQQEDSAVYLCASSPPAGGRNDYTFGSGTRLTVV.

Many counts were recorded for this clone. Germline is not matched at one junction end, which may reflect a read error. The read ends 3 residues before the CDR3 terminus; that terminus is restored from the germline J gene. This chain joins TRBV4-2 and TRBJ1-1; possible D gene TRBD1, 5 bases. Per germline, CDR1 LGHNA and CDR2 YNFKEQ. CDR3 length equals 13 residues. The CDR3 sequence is CASSQSQGSEAFF. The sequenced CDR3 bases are TGCGCCAGCAGCCAGAGCCAGGGTAGTGAA.

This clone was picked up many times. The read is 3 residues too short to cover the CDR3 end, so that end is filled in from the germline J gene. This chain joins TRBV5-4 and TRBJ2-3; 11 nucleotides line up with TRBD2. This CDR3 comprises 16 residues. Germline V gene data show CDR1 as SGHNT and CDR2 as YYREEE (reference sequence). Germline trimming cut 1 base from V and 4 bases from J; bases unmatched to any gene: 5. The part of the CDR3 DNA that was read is TGTGCCAGCAGCTTGATGATAGCGGGAGGGGCAGATACG. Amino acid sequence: CASSLMIAGGADT. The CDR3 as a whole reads CASSLMIAGGADTQYF.

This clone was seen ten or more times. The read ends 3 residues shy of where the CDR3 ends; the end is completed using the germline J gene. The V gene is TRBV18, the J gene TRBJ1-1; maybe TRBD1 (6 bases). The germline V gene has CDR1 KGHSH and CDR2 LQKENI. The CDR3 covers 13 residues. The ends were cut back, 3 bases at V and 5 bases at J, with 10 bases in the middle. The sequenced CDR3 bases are TGTGCCAGCTCACCCACCAGGGGTACTGAA. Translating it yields CASSPTRGTE. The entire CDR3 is CASSPTRGTEAFF.

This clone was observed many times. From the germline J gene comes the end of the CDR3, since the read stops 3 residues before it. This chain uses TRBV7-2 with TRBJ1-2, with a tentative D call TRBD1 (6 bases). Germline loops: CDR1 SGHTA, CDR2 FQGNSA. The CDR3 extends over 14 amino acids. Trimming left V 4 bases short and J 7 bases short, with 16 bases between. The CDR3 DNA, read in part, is TGTGCCAGCAGCTCCGGGTTCAGGGGTTTTGGC. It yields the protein CASSSGFRGFG. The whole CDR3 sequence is CASSSGFRGFGYTF.

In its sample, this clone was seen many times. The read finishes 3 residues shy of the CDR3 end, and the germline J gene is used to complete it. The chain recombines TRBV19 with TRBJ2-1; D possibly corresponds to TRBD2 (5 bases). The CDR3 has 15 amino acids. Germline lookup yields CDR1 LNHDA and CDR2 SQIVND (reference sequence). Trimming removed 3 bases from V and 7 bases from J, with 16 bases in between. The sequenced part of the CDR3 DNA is TGTGCCAGTAGTATGGCGGGCGCACTCGTAAATGAG. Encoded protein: CASSMAGALVNE. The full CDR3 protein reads CASSMAGALVNEQFF.

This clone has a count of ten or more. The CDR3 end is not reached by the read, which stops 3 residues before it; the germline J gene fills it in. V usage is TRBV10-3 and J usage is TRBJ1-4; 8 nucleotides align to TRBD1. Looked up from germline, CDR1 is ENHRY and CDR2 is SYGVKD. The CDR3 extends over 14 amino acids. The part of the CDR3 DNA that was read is TGTGCCATCTCTGCCGGGACAGGAGATTCACCA. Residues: CAISAGTGDSP. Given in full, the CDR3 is CAISAGTGDSPLFF.

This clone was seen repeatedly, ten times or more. The sequenced part of the CDR3 DNA is TGTGCCAGCAGTCAAGGGGTCCTCTATGGC. It translates to CASSQGVLYG. The whole CDR3 is CASSQGVLYGYTF. This chain connects TRBV28 to TRBJ1-2, with D maybe TRBD1 (5 bases). Coverage ceases 3 residues before the CDR3 finishes, and the germline J gene fills in the end. Germline-derived CDR1 and CDR2 are MDHEN and SYDVKM. The CDR3 contains 13 residues. V lost 5 bases, J lost 4 bases, and 11 bases lay in between.

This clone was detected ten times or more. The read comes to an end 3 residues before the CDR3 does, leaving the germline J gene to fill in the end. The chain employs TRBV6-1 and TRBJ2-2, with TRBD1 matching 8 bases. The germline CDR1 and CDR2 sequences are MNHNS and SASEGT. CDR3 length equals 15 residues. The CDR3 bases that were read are TGTGCCAGCAGTGGGGGGTGGACAGGGAATGAAAAG. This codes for CASSGGWTGNEK. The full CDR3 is CASSGGWTGNEKLFF.

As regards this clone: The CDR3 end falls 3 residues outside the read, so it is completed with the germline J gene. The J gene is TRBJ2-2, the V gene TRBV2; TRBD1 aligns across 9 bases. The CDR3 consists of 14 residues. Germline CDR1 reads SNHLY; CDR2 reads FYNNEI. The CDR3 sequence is CASRGQGLNEKLFF. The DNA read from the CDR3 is TGTGCCAGCAGGGGACAGGGCCTTAATGAAAAG.

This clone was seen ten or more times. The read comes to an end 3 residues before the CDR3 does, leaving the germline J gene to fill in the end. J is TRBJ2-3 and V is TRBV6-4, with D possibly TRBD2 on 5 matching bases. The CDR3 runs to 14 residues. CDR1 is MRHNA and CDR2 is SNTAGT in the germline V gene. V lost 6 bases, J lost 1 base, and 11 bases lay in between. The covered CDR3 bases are TGTGCCAGCAGAGTGGATAGCGGCACAGATACG. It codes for CASRVDSGTDT. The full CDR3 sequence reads CASRVDSGTDTQYF.

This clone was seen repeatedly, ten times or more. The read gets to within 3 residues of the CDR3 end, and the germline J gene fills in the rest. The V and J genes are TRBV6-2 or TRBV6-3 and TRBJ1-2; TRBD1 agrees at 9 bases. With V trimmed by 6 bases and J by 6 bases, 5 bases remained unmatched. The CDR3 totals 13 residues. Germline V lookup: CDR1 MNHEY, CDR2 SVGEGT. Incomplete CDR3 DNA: TGTGCCAGCAGCGAGACAGGGGGACATGGC. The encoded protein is CASSETGGHG. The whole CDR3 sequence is CASSETGGHGYTF.

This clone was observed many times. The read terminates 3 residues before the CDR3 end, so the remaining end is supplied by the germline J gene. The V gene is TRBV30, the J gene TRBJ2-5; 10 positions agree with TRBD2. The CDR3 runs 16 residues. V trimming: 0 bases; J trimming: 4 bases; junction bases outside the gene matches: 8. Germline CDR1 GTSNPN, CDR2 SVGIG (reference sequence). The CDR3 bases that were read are TGTGCCTGGAGTGTAAGGACTAGCGGTACGAGAGAGACC. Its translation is CAWSVRTSGTRET. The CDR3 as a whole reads CAWSVRTSGTRETQYF.

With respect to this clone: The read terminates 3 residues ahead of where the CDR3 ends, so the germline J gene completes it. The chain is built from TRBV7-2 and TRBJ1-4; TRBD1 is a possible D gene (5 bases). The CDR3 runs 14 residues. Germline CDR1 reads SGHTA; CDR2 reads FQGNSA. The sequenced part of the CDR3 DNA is TGTGCCAGCAGCTTGCAGGGTAGGAATTCACCA. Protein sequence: CASSLQGRNSP. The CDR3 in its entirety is CASSLQGRNSPLFF.

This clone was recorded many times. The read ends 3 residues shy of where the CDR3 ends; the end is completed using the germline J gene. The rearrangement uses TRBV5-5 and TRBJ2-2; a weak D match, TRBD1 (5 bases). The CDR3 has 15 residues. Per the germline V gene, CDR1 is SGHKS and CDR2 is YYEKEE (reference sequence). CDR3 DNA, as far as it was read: TGTGCCAGCACCTCCCAGGCAGGGTCAGATGAAAAG. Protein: CASTSQAGSDEK. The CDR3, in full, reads CASTSQAGSDEKLFF.

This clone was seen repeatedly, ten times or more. Incomplete CDR3 DNA: TGTGCCAGCAGCCAGCTGGGGCGGGGATCCTATGGC. This gives the protein CASSQLGRGSYG. The full CDR3 reads CASSQLGRGSYGYTF. The chain uses TRBV5-6 and TRBJ1-2; weak D call: TRBD1 (5 bases). The read finishes 3 residues shy of the CDR3 end, and the germline J gene is used to complete it. The CDR3 has 15 residues. Germline V CDR1 and CDR2: SGHDT, YYEEEE. V dropped 4 bases and J dropped 4 bases, with 17 bases sitting between them.

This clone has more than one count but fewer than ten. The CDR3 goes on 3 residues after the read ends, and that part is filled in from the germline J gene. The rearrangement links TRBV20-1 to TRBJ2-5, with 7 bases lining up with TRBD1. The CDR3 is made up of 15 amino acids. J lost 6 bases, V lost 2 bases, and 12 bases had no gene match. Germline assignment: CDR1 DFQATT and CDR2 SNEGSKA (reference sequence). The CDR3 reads CSARSLTGSEKTQYF. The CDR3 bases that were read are TGCAGTGCTAGATCTTTGACAGGGTCGGAAAAGACC.

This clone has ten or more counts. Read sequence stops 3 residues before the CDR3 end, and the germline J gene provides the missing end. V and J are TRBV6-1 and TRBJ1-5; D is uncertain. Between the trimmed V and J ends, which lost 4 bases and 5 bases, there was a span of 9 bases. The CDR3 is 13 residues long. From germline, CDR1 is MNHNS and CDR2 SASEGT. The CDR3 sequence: CASSGGSYQPQHF. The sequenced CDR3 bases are TGTGCCAGCAGTGGCGGGAGTTATCAGCCC.

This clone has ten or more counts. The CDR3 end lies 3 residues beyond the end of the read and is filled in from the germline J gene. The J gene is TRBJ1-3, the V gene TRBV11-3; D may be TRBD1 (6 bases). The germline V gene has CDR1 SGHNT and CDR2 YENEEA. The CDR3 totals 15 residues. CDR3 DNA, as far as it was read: TGTGCAAGTCGCCCCCCGGACAGTGAGGGAAACACC. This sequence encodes CASRPPDSEGNT. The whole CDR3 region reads CASRPPDSEGNTIYF.

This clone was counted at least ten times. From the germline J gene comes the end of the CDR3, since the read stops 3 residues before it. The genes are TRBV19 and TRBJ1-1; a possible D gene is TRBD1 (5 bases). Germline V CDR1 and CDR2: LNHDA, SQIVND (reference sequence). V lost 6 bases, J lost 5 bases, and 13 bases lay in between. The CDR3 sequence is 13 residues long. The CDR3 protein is CASSPTSGTEAFF. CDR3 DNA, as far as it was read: TGTGCCAGTAGCCCCACCTCAGGGACTGAA.

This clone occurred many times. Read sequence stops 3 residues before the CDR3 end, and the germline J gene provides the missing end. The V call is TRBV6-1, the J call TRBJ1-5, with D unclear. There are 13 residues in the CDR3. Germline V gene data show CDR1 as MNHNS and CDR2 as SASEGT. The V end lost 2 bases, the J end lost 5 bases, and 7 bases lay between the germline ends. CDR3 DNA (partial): TGTGCCAGCAGTGAAAGAAGGGATCAGCCC. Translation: CASSERRDQP. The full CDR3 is CASSERRDQPQHF.

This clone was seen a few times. The CDR3 sequence: CASSLHRGLPYGQYF. The sequenced CDR3 bases are TGTGCCAGCTCACTACACAGGGGTCTACCCTATGGT. The chain links TRBV18 to TRBJ2-4; 7 nucleotides match TRBD1. The CDR3 extends 3 residues past the end of the read, so its final part is completed from the germline J gene. CDR1 is KGHSH, CDR2 LQKENI, per germline. The CDR3 has 15 residues.